A single sample gave rise to the 24 T cell receptor beta chains below, sequenced in a study of blood T cell repertoires in COVID-19. Assay: immunoSEQ multiplex PCR; the TCRdb copy retains only in-frame clones and omits some. The sample contains about 320,000 clones, roughly 82% of which appear only once. The sample consisted of peripheral blood. The source is a woman aged 45-65 years with acute or convalescent COVID-19.

V usage is TRBV14 and J usage is TRBJ2-1; 10 bases map to TRBD2. Trimming took 4 bases from V and 5 from J; bases not matched to a gene: 17. Germline V lookup: CDR1 SGHDN, CDR2 FVKESK. The CDR3 is 19 amino acids. The CDR3 coding sequence is TGTGCCAGCAGCCCAGCACTGAGGCTAGCGGGAGATCCCCACAATGAGCAGTTCTTC. This gives the protein CASSPALRLAGDPHNEQFF.

The chain has TRBV29-1 and TRBJ1-2; TRBD1 matches at 7 bases. Germline CDR1 is SQVTM and CDR2 is ANQGSEA. V trimming: 7 bases; J trimming: 4 bases; junction bases outside the gene matches: 12. The CDR3 length is 14 residues. The CDR3: CSAASGTGVYGYTF. CDR3 DNA sequence: TGCAGCGCCGCTTCAGGAACAGGGGTCTATGGCTACACCTTC.

The chain uses TRBV18 and TRBJ2-5; D may be TRBD1 (5 bases). CDR3 length: 13 residues. The germline CDR1 and CDR2 sequences are KGHSH and LQKENI. The V end was cut by 3 bases, the J end by 0 bases, with 5 bases between. The CDR3 sequence: CASSPTDQETQYF. The CDR3 nucleotides are TGTGCCAGCTCACCGACAGACCAAGAGACCCAGTACTTC.

The chain is built from TRBV12-2 and TRBJ1-6; the table assigns TRBD1, which was not confirmed against the DNA. TRBV12-2 is deemed a pseudogene. The CDR3 extends over 16 amino acids. CDR3 sequence (DNA): TGTGCAAGTCGCTTTATTACAGGGGGCTGGAATTCACCCCTCCACTTT. Translating it yields CASRFITGGWNSPLHF.

This sequence joins TRBV10-3 and TRBJ1-6, with D possibly matching TRBD1 (5 bases). Deletions cut 3 bases from V and 10 bases from J, with 16 bases between. CDR3 size: 15 residues. CDR1 and CDR2 (germline): ENHRY, SYGVKD. CDR3 nucleotide sequence: TGTGCCATCAGTGACAGGGAAAGGAGTTTGTCACCCCTCCACTTT. Translation gives CAISDRERSLSPLHF.

The V and J genes are TRBV5-1 and TRBJ1-6; 11 bases are a match to TRBD1. Germline-derived CDR1 and CDR2 are SGHRS and YFSETQ. The trim removed 2 bases at V and 10 bases at J, leaving 5 bases unmatched. This CDR3 region has 15 residues. CDR3 sequence reads: CASSLTGQGESPLHF. CDR3 in DNA: TGCGCCAGCAGCTTAACGGGACAGGGGGAGTCACCCCTCCACTTT.

The rearrangement uses TRBV6-5 and TRBJ2-5; TRBD2 is a possible D gene (5 bases). This CDR3 has 15 amino acids. Germline V CDR1 and CDR2: MNHEY, SVGAGI. Trimming cost V 6 bases and J 3 bases, with 17 bases left between them. For the CDR3, the DNA is TGTGCCAGCAGAGTAGCGTATATGAGGGAAGAGACCCAGTACTTC. It translates to CASRVAYMREETQYF.

The rearrangement joins TRBV7-2 to TRBJ2-3; 7 nucleotides agree with TRBD2. V gave up 5 bases and J gave up 5 bases; unmatched junction bases: 13. Looked up from germline, CDR1 is SGHTA and CDR2 is FQGNSA. The CDR3 is 16 amino acids. CDR3 DNA: TGTGCCAGCAGCCCCTTTCTGGCGGGAGTAAGAGATACGCAGTATTTT. Amino acid sequence: CASSPFLAGVRDTQYF.

The chain employs TRBV24-1 and TRBJ2-6; D might be TRBD2 (6 bases). Germline V gives CDR1 KGHDR, CDR2 SFDVKD. This CDR3 has 18 residues. Trimming took off 2 bases at V and 0 bases at J, with 13 bases between the two ends. CDR3 protein: CATSDSGTGFSGANVLTF. The CDR3 bases are TGTGCCACCAGTGATTCCGGGACTGGATTCTCTGGGGCCAACGTCCTGACTTTC.

The V gene is TRBV7-9, the J gene TRBJ1-6; no clear D. The CDR3 extends over 13 amino acids. Germline CDR1 is SEHNR and CDR2 is FQNEAQ (reference sequence). Trimming cost V 4 bases and J 9 bases, with 10 bases left between them. CDR3 DNA: TGTGCCAGCAGCTCAGATGGCGGTTCACCCCTCCACTTT. As protein: CASSSDGGSPLHF.

The chain recombines TRBV9 with TRBJ2-7; 13 positions match TRBD2. The CDR3 covers 16 residues. Germline CDR1 SGDLS, CDR2 YYNGEE. The J segment lost 7 bases and the V segment lost 0 bases, leaving 7 bases of the junction unmatched. CDR3 sequence (DNA): TGTGCCAGCAGCGTAGGGACTAGCGGGAGCCCCTGGGAGCAGTACTTC. Translation: CASSVGTSGSPWEQYF.

The chain uses TRBV7-8 and TRBJ1-1; TRBD1 might be the D (6 bases). The CDR3 has 15 residues. V was cut by 2 bases and J by 1 base, with 11 bases left in between. Germline assignment: CDR1 SGHVS and CDR2 FQNEAQ. CDR3 sequence reads: CASSLRGQANTEAFF. CDR3 nucleotides: TGTGCCAGCAGCTTAAGGGGACAAGCGAACACTGAAGCTTTCTTT.

The V gene is TRBV5-4, the J gene TRBJ2-5, with a tentative D call TRBD2 (5 bases). The CDR3 loop spans 15 amino acids. The V gene lost 2 bases and the J gene lost 2 bases, with 13 bases spanning the gap. Germline V gene data show CDR1 as SGHNT and CDR2 as YYREEE (reference sequence). CDR3 in amino acids: CASSFSPGIQETQYF. Here the CDR3 DNA reads TGTGCCAGCAGCTTTAGCCCGGGGATACAAGAGACCCAGTACTTC.

The CDR3: CASSPLGAEYTGELFF. The CDR3, as DNA: TGTGCCAGCTCCCCTTTGGGGGCAGAGTACACCGGGGAGCTGTTTTTT. The chain combines TRBV27 with TRBJ2-2, with D possibly TRBD1 on 6 matching bases. V lost 8 bases to trimming and J lost 3 bases, with 19 bases between them. Germline CDR1 and CDR2: MNHEY and SMNVEV (reference sequence). The CDR3 has 16 residues.

The rearrangement links TRBV18 to TRBJ1-1, with D possibly matching TRBD1 (5 bases). Trimming took off 1 base at V and 4 bases at J, with 10 bases between the two ends. CDR1 and CDR2 from the germline V gene are KGHSH and LQKENI. CDR3 length: 14 residues. The CDR3: CASSPQGKGTEAFF. DNA for the CDR3: TGTGCCAGCTCACCACAGGGGAAGGGCACTGAAGCTTTCTTT.

The sample holds one count of this clone. Distinct nucleotide sequences in the sample also encode this CDR3. This chain joins TRBV28 and TRBJ1-2, with D possibly TRBD1 on 5 matching bases. Between the trimmed V and J ends, which lost 2 bases and 2 bases, there was a span of 6 bases. CDR1 is MDHEN, CDR2 SYDVKM, per germline. This CDR3 is built from 13 residues. The CDR3 loop reads CASSLTGNYGYTF. As DNA, the CDR3 is TGTGCCAGCAGTTTAACAGGAAACTATGGCTACACCTTC.

This chain links TRBV6-6 with TRBJ1-5, with D perhaps matching TRBD1 (5 bases). Germline-derived CDR1 and CDR2 are MNHNY and SVGAGI (reference sequence). CDR3 length: 16 residues. V lost 0 bases and J 4 bases, leaving 13 bases between the germline ends. In nucleotides, the CDR3 is TGTGCCAGCAGTTACTCGAAGGGAGGGGTGAATCAGCCCCAGCATTTT. Translating gives CASSYSKGGVNQPQHF.

This clone was seen only a few times. V and J are TRBV9 and TRBJ2-2; possible D gene TRBD1, 5 bases. V lost 4 bases, J lost 0 bases, and 10 bases lay in between. The CDR3 spans 15 residues. Germline loops: CDR1 SGDLS, CDR2 YYNGEE. The CDR3 sequence is CASSPEGANTGELFF. The CDR3 DNA follows: TGTGCCAGCAGCCCTGAAGGGGCGAACACCGGGGAGCTGTTTTTT.

V is TRBV5-1 and J is TRBJ2-3, with 13 bases matching TRBD2. The CDR3 has 17 residues. Trimming at V came to 1 base and at J to 4 bases, leaving 6 bases not matched to a gene. The germline V gene encodes CDR1 SGHRS and CDR2 YFSETQ. The CDR3: CASSLRTSGSMADTQYF. CDR3 DNA: TGCGCCAGCAGCTTGAGGACTAGCGGGAGTATGGCAGATACGCAGTATTTT.

The chain's CDR3 is CASSIGVTTNEKLFF. CDR3 bases: TGTGCCAGTAGTATAGGAGTAACAACTAATGAAAAACTGTTTTTT. The chain joins TRBV19 to TRBJ1-4; D gene uncertain. V shed 1 base and J shed 0 bases, with 6 bases lying between them. This CDR3 contains 15 residues. Germline V gives CDR1 LNHDA, CDR2 SQIVND (reference sequence). The full variable domain, rest sourced from reference TRBV19 and TRBJ1-4, is DGGITQSPKYLFRKEGQNVTLSCEQNLNHDAMYWYRQDPGQGLRLIYYSQIVNDFQKGDIAEGYSVSREKKESFPLTVTSAQKNPTAFYLCASSIGVTTNEKLFFGSGTQLSVL.

CDR3 coding DNA: TGTGCCAGCAGCTTAAACTATTTGGGGGGCTACGAGCAGTACTTC. Residues: CASSLNYLGGYEQYF. The chain links TRBV7-2 to TRBJ2-7, with D possibly matching TRBD2 (6 bases). V was cut by 2 bases and J by 3 bases, with 14 bases left in between. This CDR3 comprises 15 residues. The germline CDR1 and CDR2 sequences are SGHTA and FQGNSA. Supplemented by reference TRBV7-2 and TRBJ2-7, the full variable domain reads GAGVSQSPSNKVTEKGKDVELRCDPISGHTALYWYRQSLGQGLEFLIYFQGNSAPDKSGLPSDRFSAERTGGSVSTLTIQRTQQEDSAVYLCASSLNYLGGYEQYFGPGTRLTVT.

This chain links TRBV18 with TRBJ2-1; the D is unclear. Germline CDR1 reads KGHSH; CDR2 reads LQKENI. The CDR3 runs 16 residues. Deletions cut 1 base from V and 9 bases from J, with 19 bases between. For the CDR3, the DNA is TGTGCCAGCTCACCACTCTATGGGCTTAGTAAACCTGAGCAGTTCTTC. It translates to CASSPLYGLSKPEQFF.

The chain combines TRBV2 with TRBJ1-3, with 10 nucleotides matching TRBD1. The CDR3 consists of 18 residues. Per germline, CDR1 SNHLY and CDR2 FYNNEI. The V gene end was trimmed by 6 bases and the J gene end by 1 base; junction bases not matched to a gene: 12. CDR3 amino acids: CASSARTGGVGSGNTIYF. The DNA for the CDR3 is TGTGCCAGCAGCGCCCGGACAGGGGGAGTGGGGTCTGGAAACACCATATATTTT.

The CDR3 reads CASSPGVGGYTF. CDR3 bases: TGTGCCAGCAGCCCGGGTGTTGGGGGCTACACCTTC. The chain couples TRBV7-8 to TRBJ1-2; no definite D call. The CDR3 extends over 12 amino acids. The germline CDR1 and CDR2 sequences are SGHVS and FQNEAQ. Deletions cut 5 bases from V and 8 bases from J, with 12 bases between.